This T cell receptor beta chain was sequenced during a study of control samples from healthy donors and cancer patients. Germline V gene sequence: CDR1 GTSNPN, CDR2 SVGIG (reference sequence). Trimming removed 2 bases from V and 6 bases from J, with 8 bases in between. The CDR3 totals 11 residues. The data were produced by immunoSEQ multiplex PCR, yet TCRdb's version contains in-frame clones alone and is incomplete. The sample yields 100,000 to 150,000 clones, about 90% seen once. Material: blood. The rearrangement joins TRBV30 to TRBJ2-7; D is undetermined. The source is a woman in her 50s in good health. The CDR3 DNA reads as TGTGCCTGGAGTACCCAATCCGAGCAGTACTTC. Encoded protein: CAWSTQSEQYF.